The rows below give T cell receptor beta chains drawn from one sample of a study of shared clonotypes between healthy human individuals. Data came from immunoSEQ multiplex PCR; TCRdb stores just in-frame clones and leaves some out. In the table there are 2,500,000 or so clones, over 85% of which are singletons. Material: naive CD4+ T cells sorted from blood. The receptors were gathered from a man younger than 35 in good health. CDR3s include the opening cysteine and the closing phenylalanine or tryptophan. Each record gives: V gene, J gene, CDR3 protein.

TRBV6-5	TRBJ1-1	CASSLTGLNTEAFF
TRBV28	TRBJ1-4	CASSRLATNEKLFF
TRBV7-2	TRBJ1-2	CASSSRTGGEVEGYTF
TRBV30	TRBJ1-6	CAWSPAPPHSPLHF
TRBV5-4	TRBJ2-3	CASSFRGGQDTQYF
TRBV19	TRBJ1-1	CASSIMGHLNTEAFF
TRBV5-6	TRBJ2-7	CASSSLAGGPYEQYF
TRBV18	TRBJ2-7	CASSPLTLGEQYF
TRBV30	TRBJ2-5	CAWRARETQYF
TRBV6-1	TRBJ2-1	CASSDDRAGINEQFF
TRBV6-1	TRBJ2-3	CASSEWGGNTDTQYF
TRBV7-9	TRBJ2-7	CATDRQGTFGEQYF
TRBV5-6	TRBJ2-3	CASSTGLASPGDTQYF
TRBV7-2	TRBJ1-5	CASSMRVGNQPQHF
TRBV7-2	TRBJ1-4	CASSPNPGTGGGKLFF
TRBV18	TRBJ1-6	CASSPLEGGSPLHF
TRBV5-1	TRBJ2-2	CASSLQGISTGELFF
TRBV9	TRBJ2-5	CASSVTDQETQYF
TRBV4-3	TRBJ2-1	CASSRGFAYEQFF
TRBV10-3	TRBJ2-1	CAISSGSGYNEQFF
TRBV5-5	TRBJ2-3	CASSRLRPRASGSRTDTQYF
TRBV6-5	TRBJ2-7	CASSRTGVNEQYF